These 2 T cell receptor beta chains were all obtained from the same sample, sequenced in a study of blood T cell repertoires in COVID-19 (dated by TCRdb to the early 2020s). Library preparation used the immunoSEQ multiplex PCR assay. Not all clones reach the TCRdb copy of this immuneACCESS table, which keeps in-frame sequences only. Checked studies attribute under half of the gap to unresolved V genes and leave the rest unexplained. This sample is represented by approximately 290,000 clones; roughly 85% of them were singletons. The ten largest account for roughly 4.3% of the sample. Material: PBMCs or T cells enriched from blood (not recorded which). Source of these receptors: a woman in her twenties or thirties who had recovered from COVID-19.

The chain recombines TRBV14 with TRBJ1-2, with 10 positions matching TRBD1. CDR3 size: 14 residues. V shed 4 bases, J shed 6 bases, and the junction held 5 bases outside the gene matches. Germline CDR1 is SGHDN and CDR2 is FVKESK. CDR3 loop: CASSLGTGVHGYTF. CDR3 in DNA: TGTGCCAGCAGCCTAGGGACAGGGGTTCATGGCTACACCTTC.

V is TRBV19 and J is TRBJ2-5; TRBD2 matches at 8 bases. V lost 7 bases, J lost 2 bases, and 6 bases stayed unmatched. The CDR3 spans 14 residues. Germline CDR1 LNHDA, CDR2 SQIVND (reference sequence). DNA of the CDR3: TGTGCCAGTACTACTAGCGGAGGGCAAGAGACCCAGTACTTC. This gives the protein CASTTSGGQETQYF. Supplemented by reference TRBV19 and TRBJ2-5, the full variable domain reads DGGITQSPKYLFRKEGQNVTLSCEQNLNHDAMYWYRQDPGQGLRLIYYSQIVNDFQKGDIAEGYSVSREKKESFPLTVTSAQKNPTAFYLCASTTSGGQETQYFGPGTRLLVL.